These 10 T cell receptor beta chains came from one sample sequenced in a study of CD4+ T cells in melanoma. Profiled with immunoSEQ multiplex PCR; TCRdb holds only in-frame clones, not every one. The table has more than 15,000 clones, more than 70% seen once; the top ten hold roughly 12%. Source material: cells from a culture (not recorded whether cultured in vitro). These receptors all stem from a human donor with melanoma.

Worth noting for this clone: The junction does not match germline at one end; this may be a read error. The chain uses TRBV7-2 and TRBJ2-3; 11 nucleotides agree with TRBD2. The CDR3 spans 15 residues. Germline-derived CDR1 and CDR2 are SGHTA and FQGNSA. The CDR3 loop reads CASRLAGGPTDTQYF. DNA for the CDR3: TGTGCCAGCAGATTAGCGGGGGGGCCCACAGATACGCAGTATTTT.

J is TRBJ2-7 and V is TRBV2; D may be TRBD2 (7 bases). The CDR3 is made up of 14 amino acids. V lost 4 bases and J lost 6, with 16 bases in between. Germline V lookup: CDR1 SNHLY, CDR2 FYNNEI. As DNA, the CDR3 is TGTGCCAGCAGTGCCCGGGGGGCAGTGGGCGAGCAGTACTTC. Encoded protein: CASSARGAVGEQYF. Drawing the rest from reference TRBV2 and TRBJ2-7, the complete variable domain is EPEVTQTPSHQVTQMGQEVILRCVPISNHLYFYWYRQILGQKVEFLVSFYNNEISEKSEIFDDQFSVERPDGSNFTLKIRSTKLEDSAMYFCASSARGAVGEQYFGPGTRLTVT.

The CDR3 DNA sequence: TGTGCCAGCTCCCTACAGCCAGACCCGGAGCCCCAGCATTTT. This encodes CASSLQPDPEPQHF. This chain joins TRBV18 and TRBJ1-5; D is undetermined. Germline values: CDR1 KGHSH, CDR2 LQKENI. Trimming took off 6 bases at V and 8 bases at J, with 17 bases between the two ends. This CDR3 is 14 amino acids long.

This chain joins TRBV2 and TRBJ1-1; TRBD1 agrees at 12 bases. From germline, CDR1 is SNHLY and CDR2 FYNNEI. With V trimmed by 7 bases and J by 4 bases, 13 bases remained unmatched. The CDR3 has 17 amino acids. Here the CDR3 reads CASTFGDRGLRGTEAFF. CDR3 nucleotide sequence: TGTGCCAGCACCTTTGGGGACAGGGGGCTCCGCGGCACTGAAGCTTTCTTT.

V is TRBV6-5 and J is TRBJ1-6; 7 positions agree with TRBD1. The CDR3 is 14 amino acids. V lost 6 bases to trimming and J lost 10 bases; unmatched junction nucleotides: 9. Germline CDR1 reads MNHEY; CDR2 reads SVGAGI. CDR3 in amino acids: CASSQTGKVSPLHF. CDR3 sequence (DNA): TGTGCCAGCAGCCAGACAGGGAAAGTCTCACCCCTCCACTTT.

The chain recombines TRBV6-1 with TRBJ1-4; weak D call: TRBD1 (6 bases). Trimming cost V 4 bases and J 7 bases, with 13 bases left between them. Germline V lookup: CDR1 MNHNS, CDR2 SASEGT. This CDR3 comprises 14 residues. The CDR3 spells CASSGGGAGEKLFF. CDR3 bases: TGTGCCAGCAGTGGCGGGGGCGCGGGTGAAAAACTGTTTTTT.

This rearrangement joins TRBV30 to TRBJ1-2, with D unclear. V lost 0 bases to trimming and J lost 4 bases, with 18 bases between them. CDR3 length: 16 amino acids. The germline V gene has CDR1 GTSNPN and CDR2 SVGIG (reference sequence). Written as DNA, the CDR3 is TGTGCCTGGAGTGTACTCTCAGGAGTTTTGGGCTATGGCTACACCTTC. Translating it yields CAWSVLSGVLGYGYTF.

The V call is TRBV11-2, the J call TRBJ2-3; 7 nucleotides align to TRBD2. V was clipped by 4 bases and J by 2 bases; unmatched bases: 9. This CDR3 comprises 16 residues. Germline V gene sequence: CDR1 SGHAT, CDR2 FQNNGV. The CDR3 DNA reads TGTGCCAGCAGCTCGAGACTAGCTCAGCACACAGATACGCAGTATTTT. Its translation: CASSSRLAQHTDTQYF.

This chain links TRBV7-8 with TRBJ2-5; maybe TRBD2 (6 bases). The germline V gene has CDR1 SGHVS and CDR2 FQNEAQ. This CDR3 contains 15 residues. V lost 5 bases and J 4 bases, leaving 17 bases between the germline ends. For the CDR3, the DNA is TGTGCCAGCAGCCTGACCCCCTTCGGGGGAGAGACCCAGTACTTC. This gives the protein CASSLTPFGGETQYF.

The CDR3 spells CASSDWSGGISDEQFF. The CDR3 DNA sequence: TGTGCCAGCAGTGACTGGTCAGGGGGCATCAGCGATGAGCAGTTCTTC. V is TRBV2 and J is TRBJ2-1; 8 bases map to TRBD1. Trimming at V came to 3 bases and at J to 8 bases, leaving 12 bases not matched to a gene. Germline lookup yields CDR1 SNHLY and CDR2 FYNNEI. The CDR3 spans 16 residues. The variable domain in full, with the rest retrieved from reference TRBV2 and TRBJ2-1, is EPEVTQTPSHQVTQMGQEVILRCVPISNHLYFYWYRQILGQKVEFLVSFYNNEISEKSEIFDDQFSVERPDGSNFTLKIRSTKLEDSAMYFCASSDWSGGISDEQFFGPGTRLTVL.